Sequencing of this T cell receptor (beta chain) was carried out in a study of T cell clonotyping in hematopoietic cell transplantation. Assay: immunoSEQ multiplex PCR; the TCRdb copy retains only in-frame clones and omits some. The sample shows 6,000 to 9,500 clones, just over 90% of them seen only once. This CDR3 contains 15 residues. V lost 0 bases to trimming and J lost 3 bases, with 11 bases between them. Germline CDR1 and CDR2: SNHLY and FYNNEI. Sequenced here: PBMCs, sampled 180 days after allogeneic stem cell transplant. This rearrangement joins TRBV2 to TRBJ1-1, with D hard to call. The clonotype originates from a female patient aged 50-59 years who had an allogeneic stem cell transplant from an unrelated donor, so the T cells may come from the graft donor. Some clones in this sample may be carry-over from other donors' samples. The CDR3 region is CASSEARVAHTEAFF. The DNA of the CDR3 is TGTGCCAGCAGTGAAGCGCGGGTTGCCCACACTGAAGCTTTCTTT.